This passage covers 16 T cell receptor beta chains from one sample sequenced in a study of CD8 T cells in ankylosing spondylitis. Overall study findings and caveats: Characteristic, it appeared, of ankylosing spondylitis blood was a TCR beta motif of about eight highly homologous variants.

TCRdb recomputed calls from the 5' RACE reads with MiXCR, one row per CDR3 protein. Of around 540,000 distinct CDR3 sequences listed, about 13% are singletons. These receptors are not linked to any known antigen. Sequenced material: blood, either unsorted or a sorted T cell fraction (not recorded which). These receptors came from a male donor with ankylosing spondylitis.

This chain joins TRBV10-1 and TRBJ2-1; 8 bases are a match to TRBD2. Germline V lookup: CDR1 WNHNN, CDR2 SYGVQD (reference sequence). Trimming removed 8 bases from V and 2 bases from J; junction bases left unmatched: 11. The CDR3 sequence is 16 residues long. CDR3 region: CASSETAGGPYNEQFF. CDR3 in DNA: TGCGCCAGCTCTGAAACGGCGGGAGGACCCTACAATGAGCAGTTCTTC.

This clonotype was seen only a few times. The V and J genes are TRBV20-1 and TRBJ1-1; D possibly corresponds to TRBD1 (5 bases). CDR1 DFQATT and CDR2 SNEGSKA come from the germline V gene (reference sequence). V lost 6 bases and J lost 0, with 11 bases in between. The CDR3 consists of 13 residues. CDR3 region: CSAQGEMNTEAFF. CDR3 DNA: TGCAGTGCCCAGGGCGAAATGAACACTGAAGCTTTCTTT.

This rearrangement joins TRBV20-1 to TRBJ2-5; the match to TRBD1 covers 9 bases. V was pared by 6 bases and J by 2 bases, with 1 base of the junction left unmatched. Germline V CDR1 and CDR2: DFQATT, SNEGSKA (reference sequence). The CDR3 extends over 12 amino acids. The CDR3 region is CSADRGQETQYF. In DNA form, the CDR3 reads TGCAGTGCCGACAGGGGGCAAGAGACCCAGTACTTC.

Many counts were recorded for this clonotype. In DNA, the CDR3 is TGTGCCAGCAGTGAATCCGGGGAGGGGGCCGGGGAGCTGTTTTTT. This sequence encodes CASSESGEGAGELFF. This chain links TRBV25-1 with TRBJ2-2; D possibly corresponds to TRBD2 (7 bases). V was cut by 1 base and J by 6 bases, with 12 bases left in between. In germline, CDR1 is MGHDK, CDR2 SYGVNS. The CDR3 consists of 15 residues. Full variable domain (missing parts from reference TRBV25-1 and TRBJ2-2): EADIYQTPRYLVIGTGKKITLECSQTMGHDKMYWYQQDPGMELHLIHYSYGVNSTEKGDLSSESTVSRIRTEHFPLTLESARPSHTSQYLCASSESGEGAGELFFGEGSRLTVL.

This clonotype has only a few counts. The genes are TRBV5-5 and TRBJ2-1; no clear D. The germline V gene encodes CDR1 SGHKS and CDR2 YYEKEE (reference sequence). The length of the CDR3 is 12 residues. Trimming pared 4 bases from V and 7 bases from J, leaving 9 bases between. CDR3 coding DNA: TGTGCCAGCAGCCCACACCCAAATGAGCAGTTCTTC. This codes for CASSPHPNEQFF.

The J gene is TRBJ1-6, the V gene TRBV25-1; D call uncertain. The ends were cut back, 2 bases at V and 10 bases at J, with 12 bases in the middle. This CDR3 spans 14 amino acids. Looked up from germline, CDR1 is MGHDK and CDR2 is SYGVNS. The CDR3 is CASSEDPTYSPLHF. The DNA of the CDR3 is TGTGCCAGCAGTGAAGACCCAACCTACTCACCCCTCCACTTT.

The chain combines TRBV30 with TRBJ1-2; weak D call: TRBD1 (5 bases). This CDR3 spans 13 amino acids. V was cut by 2 bases and J by 3 bases, with 10 bases left in between. Germline V CDR1 and CDR2: GTSNPN, SVGIG (reference sequence). The CDR3 region has the DNA TGTGCCTGGAGTTCAGGAGGGGACTATGGCTACACCTTC. This gives the protein CAWSSGGDYGYTF.

The rearrangement uses TRBV19 and TRBJ1-5; TRBD1 aligns across 7 bases. Germline CDR1 and CDR2: LNHDA and SQIVND (reference sequence). The CDR3 totals 16 residues. Trimming at V came to 5 bases and at J to 0 bases, leaving 7 bases not matched to a gene. CDR3 in DNA: TGTGCCAGTAGTCCGCGAGGACAGGCTAGCAATCAGCCCCAGCATTTT. Its translation is CASSPRGQASNQPQHF. Full variable domain (remainder filled in from reference TRBV19 and TRBJ1-5): DGGITQSPKYLFRKEGQNVTLSCEQNLNHDAMYWYRQDPGQGLRLIYYSQIVNDFQKGDIAEGYSVSREKKESFPLTVTSAQKNPTAFYLCASSPRGQASNQPQHFGDGTRLSIL.

The V and J genes are TRBV9 and TRBJ2-5; TRBD2 matches 7 bases. J was trimmed by 4 bases and V by 3 bases; bases with no gene match: 6. The CDR3 sequence is 14 residues long. Germline assignment: CDR1 SGDLS and CDR2 YYNGEE. The CDR3 region is CASSGGDYLETQYF. CDR3 DNA: TGTGCCAGCAGCGGAGGGGACTACCTAGAGACCCAGTACTTC. Together with reference TRBV9 and TRBJ2-5, the CDR3 gives the full variable domain: DSGVTQTPKHLITATGQRVTLRCSPRSGDLSVYWYQQSLDQGLQFLIQYYNGEERAKGNILERFSAQQFPDLHSELNLSSLELGDSALYFCASSGGDYLETQYFGPGTRLLVL.

In its sample, this clonotype was seen a few times. This chain joins TRBV20-1 and TRBJ1-1; D remains unclear. This CDR3 spans 13 amino acids. The germline V gene encodes CDR1 DFQATT and CDR2 SNEGSKA (reference sequence). V lost 5 bases to trimming and J lost 4 bases, with 14 bases between them. The DNA of the CDR3 is TGCAGTGCTCCAGGCGCGGGCCGCACTGAAGCTTTCTTT. Its protein is CSAPGAGRTEAFF.

The chain employs TRBV7-7 and TRBJ2-2; 10 nucleotides line up with TRBD2. The CDR3 sequence is 17 residues long. The germline V gene encodes CDR1 SSHAT and CDR2 FNYEAQ (reference sequence). Germline trimming cut 1 base from V and 1 base from J; bases unmatched to any gene: 3. CDR3 in amino acids: CASSLGSSGGNTGELFF. The CDR3 DNA follows: TGTGCCAGCAGCTTAGGGTCTAGCGGGGGGAACACCGGGGAGCTGTTTTTT.

V is TRBV7-9 and J is TRBJ1-5; weak D call: TRBD1 (6 bases). The CDR3 loop spans 14 amino acids. The V end was cut by 5 bases, the J end by 12 bases, with 20 bases between. Per the germline V gene, CDR1 is SEHNR and CDR2 is FQNEAQ (reference sequence). CDR3 sequence reads: CASSEGGGGFLQHF. The CDR3 DNA reads TGTGCCAGCAGCGAGGGTGGAGGGGGATTTCTCCAGCATTTT.

The genes are TRBV7-9 and TRBJ2-5; D is possibly TRBD2 (5 bases). Per the germline V gene, CDR1 is SEHNR and CDR2 is FQNEAQ (reference sequence). V was shortened by 4 bases and J by 4 bases, with 16 bases between the two germline ends. CDR3 length: 15 amino acids. Here the CDR3 DNA reads TGTGCCAGCAGCTCCCAAGCGGAGTTGGGAGAGACCCAGTACTTC. Residues: CASSSQAELGETQYF.

In this sample, this clonotype turned up a few times. The chain is built from TRBV12-3 or TRBV12-4 and TRBJ2-3; a possible D gene is TRBD2 (6 bases). V dropped 1 base and J dropped 1 base, with 15 bases sitting between them. The CDR3 has 17 amino acids. The DNA for the CDR3 is TGTGCCAGCAGTTTAGACCTTTTTGTAGCGGGCACAGATACGCAGTATTTT. This gives the protein CASSLDLFVAGTDTQYF.

The chain is built from TRBV10-2 and TRBJ1-1, with a tentative D call TRBD1 (6 bases). Germline CDR1 and CDR2: WSHSY and SAAADI. The CDR3 spans 13 residues. The V and J ends lost 6 bases and 5 bases respectively, with 13 bases between them. CDR3 loop: CASRPGAVTEAFF. The CDR3 coding sequence is TGCGCCAGCAGGCCAGGGGCCGTGACTGAAGCTTTCTTT.

This clonotype was seen more than once but under ten times. The chain employs TRBV24-1 and TRBJ2-2; the match to TRBD1 covers 7 bases. V lost 4 bases, J lost 4 bases, and 8 bases stayed unmatched. The CDR3 extends over 16 amino acids. The germline V gene encodes CDR1 KGHDR and CDR2 SFDVKD. The CDR3 sequence is CATSDRRRGRTGELFF. CDR3 nucleotide sequence: TGTGCCACCAGTGACCGAAGAAGGGGGCGCACCGGGGAGCTGTTTTTT.